This T cell receptor beta chain was captured by sequencing in a study of post-analysis software for immune sequencing data. At the level of the study: Relapsing-remitting, secondary progressive and progressive-relapsing forms made up the multiple sclerosis disease courses.

The CDR3 totals 17 residues. Germline CDR1 reads SGHTA; CDR2 reads FQGNSA. Regarding this clonotype: What it binds is unknown.

Every TCR beta cDNA library bore unique molecular identifiers. T cells, about 0.95 to 11 million of them, yielded approximately 530,000 cDNA molecules. A single record per CDR3 protein comes from TCRdb applying MiXCR to the PCR reads. This sample yields about 680,000 distinct CDR3 sequences, of which around 64% are seen a single time; approximately 11% belongs to the top ten. Study-wide results and limits: There were four or five TRBV segments more frequent in patients than controls, and TRBV5-6, TRBV5-1 and TRBV20-1 were among them. With F measure, samples from one preparation batch clustered together strongly. A significant reduction in normalized Chao1 diversity was observed in multiple sclerosis patients versus controls.

Sequencing was carried out using blood. This sequence originates from a girl aged 2 to 10 with multiple sclerosis. The gene calls are TRBV7-2 and TRBJ2-7, with 12 bases fitting TRBD2. With the DNA end fitting TRBJ2-5 better, the J assignment may be wrong. Here the CDR3 DNA reads TGTGCCAGCAGCTTAGGGACTAGCGGGGTCTTAGGGGAGACCCAGTACTTC. Its protein is CASSLGTSGVLGETQYF.